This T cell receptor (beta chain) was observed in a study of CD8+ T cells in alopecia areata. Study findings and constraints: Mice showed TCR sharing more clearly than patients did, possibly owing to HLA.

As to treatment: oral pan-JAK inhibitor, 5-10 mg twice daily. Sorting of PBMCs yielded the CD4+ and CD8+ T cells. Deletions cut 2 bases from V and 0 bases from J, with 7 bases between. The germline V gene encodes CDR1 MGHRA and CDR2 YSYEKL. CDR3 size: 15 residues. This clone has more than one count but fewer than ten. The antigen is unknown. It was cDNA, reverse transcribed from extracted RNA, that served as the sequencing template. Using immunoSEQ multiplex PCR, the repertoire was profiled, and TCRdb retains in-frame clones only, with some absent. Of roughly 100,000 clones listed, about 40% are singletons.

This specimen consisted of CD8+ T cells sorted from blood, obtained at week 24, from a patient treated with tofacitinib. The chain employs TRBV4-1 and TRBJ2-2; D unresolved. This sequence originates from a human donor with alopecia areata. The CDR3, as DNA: TGCGCCAGCAGCCAACTCATCGCGAACACCGGGGAGCTGTTTTTT. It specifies CASSQLIANTGELFF.